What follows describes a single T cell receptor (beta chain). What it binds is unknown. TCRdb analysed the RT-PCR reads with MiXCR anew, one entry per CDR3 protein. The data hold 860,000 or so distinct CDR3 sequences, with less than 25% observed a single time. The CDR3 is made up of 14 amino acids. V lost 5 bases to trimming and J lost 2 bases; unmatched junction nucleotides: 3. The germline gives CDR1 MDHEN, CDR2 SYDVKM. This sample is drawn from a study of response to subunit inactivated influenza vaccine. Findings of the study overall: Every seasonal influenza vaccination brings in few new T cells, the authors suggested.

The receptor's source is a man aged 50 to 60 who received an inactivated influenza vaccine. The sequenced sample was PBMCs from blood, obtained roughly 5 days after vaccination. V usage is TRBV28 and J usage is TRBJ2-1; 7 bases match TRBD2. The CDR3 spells CASSGGVTYNEQFF. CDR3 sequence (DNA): TGTGCCAGCAGTGGGGGGGTTACCTACAATGAGCAGTTCTTC. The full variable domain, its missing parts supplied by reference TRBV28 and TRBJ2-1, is DVKVTQSSRYLVKRTGEKVFLECVQDMDHENMFWYRQDPGLGLRLIYFSYDVKMKEKGDIPEGYSVSREKKERFSLILESASTNQTSMYLCASSGGVTYNEQFFGPGTRLTVL.